The 21 T cell receptor beta chains reported below all come from one sample, sequenced in a study of regulatory dendritic cells for organ transplantation. TCRdb's copy holds only in-frame clones and misses some; the assay was immunoSEQ multiplex PCR. The profile shows 25,000 to 30,000 clones, approximately 81% of them singletons. Sequenced: naive CD8+ T cells from blood. The subset is: CD45RA+ naive T cells. These receptors came from a human donor in good health.

V is TRBV19 and J is TRBJ2-7, with a weak D call TRBD1 (5 bases). V was cut by 0 bases and J by 2 bases, with 17 bases left in between. The germline V gene has CDR1 LNHDA and CDR2 SQIVND (reference sequence). CDR3 size: 17 residues. The CDR3 DNA reads as TGTGCCAGTAGTATAGATCGATACGGGCAGGGAACCTACGAGCAGTACTTC. Residues: CASSIDRYGQGTYEQYF.

The V and J genes are TRBV19 and TRBJ1-1; weak D call: TRBD1 (6 bases). Germline V gene data show CDR1 as LNHDA and CDR2 as SQIVND (reference sequence). The V end lost 4 bases, the J end lost 7 bases, and 16 bases lay between the germline ends. The CDR3 is 14 amino acids. In DNA form, the CDR3 reads TGTGCCAGTAGTACCTTTGGACAGCACAATGAAGCTTTCTTT. It yields the protein CASSTFGQHNEAFF.

The chain combines TRBV27 with TRBJ2-7; TRBD1 matches 7 bases. The CDR3 extends over 13 amino acids. V was clipped by 6 bases and J by 2 bases; unmatched bases: 4. In germline, CDR1 is MNHEY, CDR2 SMNVEV (reference sequence). In DNA form, the CDR3 reads TGTGCCAGCAGCTTTGGGACAGCCTACGAGCAGTACTTC. Translation gives CASSFGTAYEQYF.

The chain combines TRBV25-1 with TRBJ2-2; 8 nucleotides agree with TRBD1. Unmatched junction bases numbered 9, after V lost 7 bases and J lost 5 bases. CDR1 MGHDK and CDR2 SYGVNS come from the germline V gene. This CDR3 comprises 15 residues. In DNA, the CDR3 is TGTGCCAGCACCGGACAGGGTTCGGGGACCGGGGAGCTGTTTTTT. It yields the protein CASTGQGSGTGELFF.

V is TRBV19 and J is TRBJ2-2, with 7 nucleotides matching TRBD2. Unmatched junction bases numbered 4, after V lost 9 bases and J lost 9 bases. The CDR3 runs to 11 residues. The germline V gene encodes CDR1 LNHDA and CDR2 SQIVND (reference sequence). Here the CDR3 DNA reads TGTGCCAGCGACGGGGGGTGGGAGCTGTTTTTT. Translation: CASDGGWELFF.

This chain uses TRBV27 with TRBJ1-2, with TRBD1 matching over 7 bases. This CDR3 has 15 residues. Germline CDR1 reads MNHEY; CDR2 reads SMNVEV (reference sequence). V was clipped by 0 bases and J by 5 bases; unmatched bases: 6. The CDR3 region is CASSLSGQRYYGYTF. CDR3 in DNA: TGTGCCAGCAGTTTATCGGGACAGCGCTATTATGGCTACACCTTC.

V is TRBV7-8 and J is TRBJ1-2; TRBD1 matches 8 bases. Germline V gene lookup returns CDR1 SGHVS and CDR2 FQNEAQ. This CDR3 contains 15 residues. V was clipped by 0 bases and J by 4 bases; unmatched bases: 4. The CDR3 coding sequence is TGTGCCAGCAGCTTAGCGAGGACAGGGATCTATGGCTACACCTTC. This codes for CASSLARTGIYGYTF. Looking up the rest from reference TRBV7-8 and TRBJ1-2 gives the full variable domain: GAGVSQSPRYKVAKRGQDVALRCDPISGHVSLFWYQQALGQGPEFLTYFQNEAQLDKSGLPSDRFFAERPEGSVSTLKIQRTQQEDSAVYLCASSLARTGIYGYTFGSGTRLTVV.

V is TRBV19 and J is TRBJ2-3; D gene uncertain. CDR3 size: 14 residues. Germline V gene data show CDR1 as LNHDA and CDR2 as SQIVND (reference sequence). The V end lost 3 bases, the J end lost 1 base, and 8 bases lay between the germline ends. Written as DNA, the CDR3 is TGTGCCAGTAGTATCCCACAGCGCACAGATACGCAGTATTTT. Amino acid sequence: CASSIPQRTDTQYF.

V gene TRBV13 combines with J gene TRBJ2-2; a weak D match, TRBD1 (6 bases). The CDR3 spans 18 residues. Between the trimmed V and J ends, which lost 5 bases and 0 bases, there was a span of 19 bases. Germline-derived CDR1 and CDR2 are PRHDT and FYEKMQ (reference sequence). The CDR3 sequence: CASSPTHGDIANTGELFF. Here the CDR3 DNA reads TGTGCCAGCAGCCCGACCCATGGGGACATCGCGAACACCGGGGAGCTGTTTTTT.

The rearrangement joins TRBV9 to TRBJ2-3, with 15 bases matching TRBD2. The length of the CDR3 is 19 residues. CDR1 SGDLS and CDR2 YYNGEE come from the germline V gene. The J segment lost 0 bases and the V segment lost 3 bases, leaving 8 bases of the junction unmatched. The CDR3 DNA reads as TGTGCCAGCAGCGCAATCGGACTAGCGGGGGGGGCAAGCACAGATACGCAGTATTTT. This gives the protein CASSAIGLAGGASTDTQYF.

This chain links TRBV27 with TRBJ2-1; TRBD1 might be the D (5 bases). Trimming removed 4 bases from V and 8 bases from J, with 12 bases in between. Germline values: CDR1 MNHEY, CDR2 SMNVEV (reference sequence). The CDR3 length is 13 residues. CDR3 sequence: CASSYPWGDEQFF. The CDR3 DNA sequence: TGTGCCAGCAGTTATCCGTGGGGCGATGAGCAGTTCTTC.

This clone was counted only a few times. The chain joins TRBV9 to TRBJ2-1; D is perhaps TRBD2 (6 bases). V was trimmed by 0 bases and J by 7 bases, leaving 11 bases between them. The CDR3 length is 14 residues. The germline V gene has CDR1 SGDLS and CDR2 YYNGEE. As DNA, the CDR3 is TGTGCCAGCAGCGTAGGGAGGGGAGCAAATGAGCAGTTCTTC. This codes for CASSVGRGANEQFF.

The chain couples TRBV30 to TRBJ1-3; 7 nucleotides line up with TRBD1. The CDR3 sequence is 15 residues long. Germline values: CDR1 GTSNPN, CDR2 SVGIG (reference sequence). Trimming took 3 bases from V and 1 from J; bases not matched to a gene: 6. CDR3 amino acids: CAWRRDRVSGNTIYF. The CDR3 region has the DNA TGTGCCTGGAGGAGAGACAGGGTTTCTGGAAACACCATATATTTT.

This chain uses TRBV9 with TRBJ2-1; 9 bases line up with TRBD2. In germline, CDR1 is SGDLS, CDR2 YYNGEE. V shed 0 bases, J shed 2 bases, and the junction held 3 bases outside the gene matches. There are 16 residues in the CDR3. The CDR3 here is CASSVVAGGPYNEQFF. CDR3 nucleotide sequence: TGTGCCAGCAGCGTAGTTGCGGGGGGGCCCTACAATGAGCAGTTCTTC.

V is TRBV13 and J is TRBJ1-2, with TRBD1 matching over 7 bases. The CDR3 extends over 14 amino acids. The germline CDR1 and CDR2 sequences are PRHDT and FYEKMQ (reference sequence). V dropped 3 bases and J dropped 3; count of bases not matched to a gene: 4. This CDR3 reads CASSFGQEDYGYTF. The CDR3 region has the DNA TGTGCCAGCAGCTTCGGACAGGAGGACTATGGCTACACCTTC. Using reference TRBV13 and TRBJ1-2 for the parts outside the CDR3, the full variable domain is AAGVIQSPRHLIKEKRETATLKCYPIPRHDTVYWYQQGPGQDPQFLISFYEKMQSDKGSIPDRFSAQQFSDYHSELNMSSLELGDSALYFCASSFGQEDYGYTFGSGTRLTVV.

The CDR3 protein is CASSQVVTGDRGNEQFF. CDR3 nucleotide sequence: TGCGCCAGCAGCCAAGTAGTGACAGGGGATAGGGGGAATGAGCAGTTCTTC. This chain joins TRBV4-3 and TRBJ2-1; 8 positions agree with TRBD1. Germline CDR1 reads LGHNA; CDR2 reads YSLEER. This CDR3 has 17 amino acids. Trimming at V came to 1 base and at J to 7 bases, leaving 12 bases not matched to a gene.

The V call is TRBV13, the J call TRBJ2-1; 8 bases line up with TRBD2. Germline V gives CDR1 PRHDT, CDR2 FYEKMQ (reference sequence). The CDR3 extends over 16 amino acids. V lost 5 bases, J lost 0 bases, and 6 bases stayed unmatched. The CDR3 region is CASSPERGSSYNEQFF. CDR3 sequence (DNA): TGTGCCAGCAGCCCCGAGCGGGGGAGCTCCTACAATGAGCAGTTCTTC.

The chain recombines TRBV7-9 with TRBJ2-3, with 8 bases matching TRBD2. The CDR3 totals 14 residues. V dropped 5 bases and J dropped 3; count of bases not matched to a gene: 4. Looked up from germline, CDR1 is SEHNR and CDR2 is FQNEAQ (reference sequence). CDR3 in DNA: TGTGCCAGCAGCCCGGGACTAGGGACAGATACGCAGTATTTT. This sequence encodes CASSPGLGTDTQYF.

The J gene is TRBJ2-7, the V gene TRBV19; D is perhaps TRBD1 (6 bases). This CDR3 has 13 residues. V was trimmed by 11 bases and J by 1 base, leaving 15 bases between them. Germline lookup yields CDR1 LNHDA and CDR2 SQIVND (reference sequence). The CDR3 loop reads CAGPQGRSYEQYF. CDR3 DNA: TGTGCCGGACCACAGGGTAGGTCCTACGAGCAGTACTTC.

The CDR3 bases are TGTGCCAGCACCCCTCTCGGGTCCTACGAGCAGTACTTC. It specifies CASTPLGSYEQYF. V usage is TRBV13 and J usage is TRBJ2-7; D is uncertain. The ends were cut back, 7 bases at V and 1 base at J, with 11 bases in the middle. This CDR3 has 13 residues. Germline V gives CDR1 PRHDT, CDR2 FYEKMQ (reference sequence).

The chain has TRBV6-1 and TRBJ1-5; 12 bases match TRBD1. The germline CDR1 and CDR2 sequences are MNHNS and SASEGT. This CDR3 region has 15 residues. J gave up 7 bases and V 9 bases, and 10 bases lay outside the gene matches. For the CDR3, the DNA is TGTGCCAGGCGGGACAGGGGGCGAATTGGGCAGCCCCAGCATTTT. As protein: CARRDRGRIGQPQHF.